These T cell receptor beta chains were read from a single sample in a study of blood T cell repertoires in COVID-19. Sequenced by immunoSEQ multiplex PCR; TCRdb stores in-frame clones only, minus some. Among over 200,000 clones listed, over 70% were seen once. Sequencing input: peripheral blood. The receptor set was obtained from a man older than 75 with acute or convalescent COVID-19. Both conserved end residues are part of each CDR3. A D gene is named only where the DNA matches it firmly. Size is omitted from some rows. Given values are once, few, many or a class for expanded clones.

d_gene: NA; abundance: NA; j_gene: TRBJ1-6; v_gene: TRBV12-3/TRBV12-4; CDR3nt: TGTGCCAGCAGTTTAGGAGATAATTCACCCCTCCACTTT; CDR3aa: CASSLGDNSPLHF
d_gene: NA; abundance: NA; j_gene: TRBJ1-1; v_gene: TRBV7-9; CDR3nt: TGTGCCAGCAGCCCCCCTCTGTCCCCTGAAGCTTTCTTT; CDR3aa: CASSPPLSPEAFF
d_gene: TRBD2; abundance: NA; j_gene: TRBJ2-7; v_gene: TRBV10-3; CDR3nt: TGTGCCACCCACAGCGGGAGAACCTACGAGCAGTACTTC; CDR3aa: CATHSGRTYEQYF
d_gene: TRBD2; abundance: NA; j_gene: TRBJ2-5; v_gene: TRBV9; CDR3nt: TGTGCCAGCACCCAGGGGGGGACTAGCTGGGAGACCCAGTACTTC; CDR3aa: CASTQGGTSWETQYF
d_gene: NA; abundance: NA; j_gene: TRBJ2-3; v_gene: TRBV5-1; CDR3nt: TGCGCCAGCAGCTTGGGGTCGACAGCGATCACAGATACGCAGTATTTT; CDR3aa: CASSLGSTAITDTQYF
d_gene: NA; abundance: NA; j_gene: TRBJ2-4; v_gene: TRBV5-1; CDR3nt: TGCGCCAGCAGCTTGACAGTAGCCAAAAACATTCAGTACTTC; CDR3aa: CASSLTVAKNIQYF
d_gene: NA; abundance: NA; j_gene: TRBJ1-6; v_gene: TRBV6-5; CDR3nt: TGTGCCAGCACCCCCCAGGGAAGTCCTCATTCACCCCTCCACTTT; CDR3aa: CASTPQGSPHSPLHF
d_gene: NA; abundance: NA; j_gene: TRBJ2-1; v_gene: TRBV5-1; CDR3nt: TGCGCCAGCAGCCAAACAACGGGACTGGACTACATAGGTGAGCAGTTCTTC; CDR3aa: CASSQTTGLDYIGEQFF
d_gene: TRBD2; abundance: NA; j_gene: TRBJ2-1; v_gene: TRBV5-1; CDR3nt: TGCGCCAGCAGCTTGGCTCTAGCGGGCTACAATGAGCAGTTCTTC; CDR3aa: CASSLALAGYNEQFF
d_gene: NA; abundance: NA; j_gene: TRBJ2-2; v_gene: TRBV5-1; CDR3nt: TGCGCCAGCAGCTTACTAGAGAACACCGGGGAGCTGTTTTTT; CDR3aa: CASSLLENTGELFF
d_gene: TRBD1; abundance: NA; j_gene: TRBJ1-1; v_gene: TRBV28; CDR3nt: TGTGCCAGCAGTCCTCCTAACAGGGGCTTTAACACTGAAGCTTTCTTT; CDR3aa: CASSPPNRGFNTEAFF
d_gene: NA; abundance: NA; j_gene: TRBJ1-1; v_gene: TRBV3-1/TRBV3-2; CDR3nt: TGTGCCAGCAGCTACTCGGGGGACACTGAAGCTTTCTTT; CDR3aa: CASSYSGDTEAFF
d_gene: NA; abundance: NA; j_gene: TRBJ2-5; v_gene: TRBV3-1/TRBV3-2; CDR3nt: TGTGCCAGCAGCCATCTGGGGCGGGAGACCCAGTACTTC; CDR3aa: CASSHLGRETQYF
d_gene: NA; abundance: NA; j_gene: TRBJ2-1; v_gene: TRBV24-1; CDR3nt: TGTGCCACCAGTGATCCAGGTCGACAGCAGTTCTTC; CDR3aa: CATSDPGRQQFF
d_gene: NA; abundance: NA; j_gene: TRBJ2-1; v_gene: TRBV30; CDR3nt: TGTGCCTGGAGTGCCAAAACAGGGAATGAGCAGTTCTTC; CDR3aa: CAWSAKTGNEQFF
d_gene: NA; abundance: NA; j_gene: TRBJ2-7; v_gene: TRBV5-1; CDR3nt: TGCGCCAGCAGCCCCCGGCTGGGAGTACTCTACGAGCAGTACTTC; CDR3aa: CASSPRLGVLYEQYF
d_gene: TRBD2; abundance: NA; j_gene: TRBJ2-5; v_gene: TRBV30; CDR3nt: TGTGCCTGGAGCCTCCCGGGACTAGCCCGCGAGACCCAGTACTTC; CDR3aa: CAWSLPGLARETQYF
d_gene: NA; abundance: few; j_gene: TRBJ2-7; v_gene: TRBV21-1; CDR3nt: TGTGCCAGCAGGGCGGGACTAGCGGAAGACTACGAGCAGTACTTC; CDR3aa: CASRAGLAEDYEQYF
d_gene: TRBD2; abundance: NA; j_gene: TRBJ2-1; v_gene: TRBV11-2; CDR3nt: TGTGCCAGCAGCTTAGGACACGGCGGGGGATCCTACAATGAGCAGTTCTTC; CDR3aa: CASSLGHGGGSYNEQFF
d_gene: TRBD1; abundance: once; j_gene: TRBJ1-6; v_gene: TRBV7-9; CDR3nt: TGTGCCAGCAGCTCCTCCGTTCTAAGGGACAGGGAAGAGGATTCACCCCTCCACTTT; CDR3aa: CASSSSVLRDREEDSPLHF
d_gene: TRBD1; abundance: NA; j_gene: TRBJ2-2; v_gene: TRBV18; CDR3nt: TGTGCCAGCTCAGCGGACAGGACGAACACCGGGGAGCTGTTTTTT; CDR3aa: CASSADRTNTGELFF